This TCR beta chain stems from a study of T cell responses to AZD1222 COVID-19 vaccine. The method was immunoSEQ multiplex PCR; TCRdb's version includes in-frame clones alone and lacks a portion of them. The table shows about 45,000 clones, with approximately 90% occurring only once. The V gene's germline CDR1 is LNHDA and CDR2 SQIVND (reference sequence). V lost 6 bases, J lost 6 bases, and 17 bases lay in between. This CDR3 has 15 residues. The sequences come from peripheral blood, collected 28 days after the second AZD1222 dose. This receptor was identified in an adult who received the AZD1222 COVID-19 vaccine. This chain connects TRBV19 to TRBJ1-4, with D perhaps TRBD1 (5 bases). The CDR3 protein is CASRKTAGDYEKLFF. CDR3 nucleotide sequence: TGTGCCAGTAGAAAGACAGCCGGCGATTATGAAAAACTGTTTTTT.